This record concerns one T cell receptor beta chain sequence. Its matching antigen is unknown. The CDR3 carries no conserved terminal phenylalanine or tryptophan, so it likely arises from a read error. No DNA is shown, since the ends of the CDR3 on it are uncertain; the CDR3 is the one TCRdb lists. Germline V gives CDR1 LNHDA, CDR2 SQIVND (reference sequence). A total of 8 residues make up the CDR3, ends included. Samples came from axillary lymph nodes draining the breast cancer. The data are from a study of breast tumors, draining lymph nodes, adjacent tissues. General study findings and limits: Findings are consistent with lymph node origin and intratumoral expansion of most tumor T cells. Tumor and nontumor repertoires were significantly more similar in luminal-like than in basal-like breast cancer. Data only fit, rather than demonstrated, lymph node origin of most tumor T cells. Compared with lymph nodes, tumors were less diverse; compared with nontumor tissue, more.

One entry per CDR3 protein results from TCRdb running MiXCR on the multiplex PCR reads. The sample has some 250,000 distinct CDR3 sequences, less than 35% seen once; the top ten hold about 3.9%. The material sequenced was axillary lymph node tissue. This receptor was taken from a female donor with breast cancer. Some clones in this sample may be carry-over from other donors' samples. The rearrangement links TRBV19 to TRBJ1-1. The CDR3 sequence is CASSISGG.